Sequencing of this T cell receptor (beta chain) was carried out in a study of PD-L1 blockade in urothelial cancer (dated by TCRdb to the late 2010s). Turning to the overall study: Therapy was started around 2014 for all patients, and atezolizumab 1,200 mg was administered intravenously every 3 weeks. About nine tenths of the roughly 29 patients were males with bladder-origin urothelial cancer, and about 65% of the roughly 30 reported a prior smoking history. An ECOG performance status of 0 or 1 was recorded for the patients, and 0 to 3 prior chemotherapy regimens had been received by the patients. Blood samples were analyzed at two time points: 3 weeks after treatment start (second dose) and 6 weeks after treatment start. Blood samples yielded a median of around 150,000 T cells and tens of thousands of unique TCRs, with median clonality roughly 0.082. The study, an exploratory multi-omic analysis, examined somatic, immune and clinical correlates of response to PD-L1 blockade with atezolizumab in urothelial cancer. TCR sequencing covered pretreatment tumor samples and matched, serially collected peripheral blood taken before and after atezolizumab treatment. Progression-free survival longer than 6 months counted as durable clinical benefit, and TCR features were additionally tested against both progression-free and overall survival. In the same patients who had TCR sequencing, pretreatment tumors also underwent whole exome sequencing and RNA sequencing. Nine or ten patients reached durable clinical benefit, while 20 or so patients did not. Pretreatment blood TCR-seq was available for about 27 patients, at least one posttreatment blood collection was obtained for about 24 patients, and tumor TCR-seq was available for about 24 patients.

From its cysteine to its phenylalanine, the CDR3 spans 17 amino acids. The read is trimmed to its CDR3 DNA, 51 bases read in frame from base 1. V ends up 3 bases short and J 5 bases short, with an unmatched junction base count of 6. The germline V gene gives CDR1 as LGHNT and CDR2 as FRNRAP. What the research found in general, with its limitations: Among patients with durable benefit, tumor-associated TCR clones showed greater expansion in peripheral blood 3 weeks after treatment started (n of about 21, p = 0.022). A pretreatment peripheral blood TCR clonality below the median was linked to improved progression-free and overall survival. Because the sample size was small (n ≈ 30) and many of the analyses were exploratory, the results are meant to be hypothesis-generating.

The time point label corresponds to: peripheral blood 6 weeks after treatment start. A total of under 30 patients with locally advanced or metastatic urothelial carcinoma, treated at Memorial Sloan Kettering on a trial protocol, made up the cohort. Peripheral blood mononuclear cells were collected pretreatment and during treatment, at between 1 and 8 total time points per patient. The Qiagen DNeasy Blood extraction kit was used to purify genomic DNA from total PBMCs and from tumor samples. PBMCs were collected pretreatment and during treatment, and were isolated and stored as previously described. Synthetic TCR analog templates were spiked into each PCR so that absolute template abundance could be estimated from read counts. TCRbeta CDR3 regions were amplified from genomic DNA with bias-controlled V and J gene primers using the immunoSEQ assay. Sequencing of rearranged TCRbeta segments was performed at approximately 20X coverage. The authors processed their data as follows. Clustering was used to correct sequencing errors, and CDR3s were annotated against IMGT to assign V, D and J genes. Only productive TCRbeta rearrangements were used in downstream analyses, excluding out-of-frame or stop-codon sequences. Clonality was calculated as one minus the Shannon entropy normalized by the log of the number of unique productive sequences. Clones differing between time points or between blood and tumor were identified by Fisher's exact test with Benjamini-Hochberg correction at adjusted p below 0.01. The clones in this table, taken by TCRdb from immuneACCESS, are in-frame only. Not every clone is retained; where verified, under half of the shortfall comes from an unresolved V gene, and the cause of the rest is unknown. The D gene and trimming were derived from the DNA, and the V and J assignments and clone size from that table. The table for this sample lists approximately 120,000 clones; roughly 83% of them were counted only once. The top ten clonotypes cover 2% to 3% of the sample.

In regard to this clone: This clone's antigen is unknown. Qualities for individual bases were not recorded, and no much larger clone is one base off.

The rearrangement combines TRBV12-5 with TRBJ2-5, with 16 bases in between that match TRBD2. This sample comprised PBMCs, obtained around atezolizumab (anti-PD-L1) treatment. The source of this sequence is a man aged 50 to 60 with urothelial cancer. CDR3 sequence: CASGLEGLAGGRETQYF. In nucleotides, the sequence is TGTGCTAGTGGTTTAGAGGGACTAGCGGGAGGGCGTGAGACCCAGTACTTC.